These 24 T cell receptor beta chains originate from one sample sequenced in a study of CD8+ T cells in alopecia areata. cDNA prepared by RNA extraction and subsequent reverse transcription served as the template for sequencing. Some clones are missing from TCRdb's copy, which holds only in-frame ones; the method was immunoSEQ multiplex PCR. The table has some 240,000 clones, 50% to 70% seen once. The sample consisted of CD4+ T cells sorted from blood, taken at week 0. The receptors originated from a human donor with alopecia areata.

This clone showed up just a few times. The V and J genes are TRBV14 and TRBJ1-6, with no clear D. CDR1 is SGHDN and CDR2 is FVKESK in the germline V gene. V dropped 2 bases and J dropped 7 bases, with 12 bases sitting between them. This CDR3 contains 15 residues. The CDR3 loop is CASSQTGYGNSPLHF. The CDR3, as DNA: TGTGCCAGCAGCCAAACTGGCTACGGGAATTCACCCCTCCACTTT. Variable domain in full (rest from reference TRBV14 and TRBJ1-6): EAGVTQFPSHSVIEKGQTVTLRCDPISGHDNLYWYRRVMGKEIKFLLHFVKESKQDESGMPNNRFLAERTGGTYSTLKVQPAELEDSGVYFCASSQTGYGNSPLHFGNGTRLTVT.

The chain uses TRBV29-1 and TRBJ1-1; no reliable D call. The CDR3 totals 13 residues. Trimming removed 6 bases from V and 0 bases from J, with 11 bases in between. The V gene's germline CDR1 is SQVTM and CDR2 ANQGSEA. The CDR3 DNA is TGCAGCGTCCCAAAAGACCTGAACACTGAAGCTTTCTTT. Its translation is CSVPKDLNTEAFF.

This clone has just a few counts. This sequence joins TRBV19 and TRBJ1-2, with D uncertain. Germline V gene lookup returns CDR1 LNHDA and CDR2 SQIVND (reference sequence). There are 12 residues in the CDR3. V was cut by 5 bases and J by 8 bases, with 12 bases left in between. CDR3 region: CASSLAWEGYTF. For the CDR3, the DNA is TGTGCCAGTAGTTTGGCTTGGGAAGGCTACACCTTC. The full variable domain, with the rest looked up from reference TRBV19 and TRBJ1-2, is DGGITQSPKYLFRKEGQNVTLSCEQNLNHDAMYWYRQDPGQGLRLIYYSQIVNDFQKGDIAEGYSVSREKKESFPLTVTSAQKNPTAFYLCASSLAWEGYTFGSGTRLTVV.

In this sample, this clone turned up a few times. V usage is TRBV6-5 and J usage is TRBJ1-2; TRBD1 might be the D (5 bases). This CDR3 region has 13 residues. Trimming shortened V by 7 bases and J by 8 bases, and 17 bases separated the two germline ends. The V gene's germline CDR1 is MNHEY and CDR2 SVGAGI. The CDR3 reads CASTNGGTGGYTF. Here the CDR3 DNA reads TGTGCCAGCACCAACGGGGGGACGGGAGGCTACACCTTC.

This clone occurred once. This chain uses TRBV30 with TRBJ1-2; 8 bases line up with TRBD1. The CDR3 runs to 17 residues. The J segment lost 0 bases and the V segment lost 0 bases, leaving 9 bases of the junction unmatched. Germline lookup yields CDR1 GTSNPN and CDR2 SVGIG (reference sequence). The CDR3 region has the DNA TGTGCCTGGAGTGTCTACTCTCACAGGGGGGCTAACTATGGCTACACCTTC. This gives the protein CAWSVYSHRGANYGYTF. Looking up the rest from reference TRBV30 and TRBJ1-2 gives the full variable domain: SQTIHQWPATLVQPVGSPLSLECTVEGTSNPNLYWYRQAAGRGLQLLFYSVGIGQISSEVPQNLSASRPQDRQFILSSKKLLLSDSGFYLCAWSVYSHRGANYGYTFGSGTRLTVV.

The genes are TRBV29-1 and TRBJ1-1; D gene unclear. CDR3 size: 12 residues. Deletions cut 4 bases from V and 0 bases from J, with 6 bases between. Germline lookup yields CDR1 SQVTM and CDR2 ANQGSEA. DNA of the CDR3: TGCAGCGTTGCCAGACTGAACACTGAAGCTTTCTTT. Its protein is CSVARLNTEAFF.

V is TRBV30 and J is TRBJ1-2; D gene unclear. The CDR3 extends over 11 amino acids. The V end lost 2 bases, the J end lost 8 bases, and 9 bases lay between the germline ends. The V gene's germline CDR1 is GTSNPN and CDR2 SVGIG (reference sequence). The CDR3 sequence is CAWSYVGGYTF. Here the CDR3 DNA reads TGTGCCTGGAGTTACGTGGGGGGCTACACCTTC.

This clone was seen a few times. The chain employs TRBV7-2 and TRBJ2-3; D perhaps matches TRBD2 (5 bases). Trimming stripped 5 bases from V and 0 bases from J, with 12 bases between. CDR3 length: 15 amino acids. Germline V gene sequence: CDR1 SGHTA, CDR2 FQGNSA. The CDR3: CASSTGSLSTDTQYF. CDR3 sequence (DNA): TGTGCCAGCAGCACGGGGTCCCTTAGCACAGATACGCAGTATTTT.

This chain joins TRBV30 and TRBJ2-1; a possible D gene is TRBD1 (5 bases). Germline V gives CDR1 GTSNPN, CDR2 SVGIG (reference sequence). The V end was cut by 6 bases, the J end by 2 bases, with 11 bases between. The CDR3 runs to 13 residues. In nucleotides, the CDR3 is TGTGCCTGTGAACCGGACACCTACAATGAGCAGTTCTTC. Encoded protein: CACEPDTYNEQFF.

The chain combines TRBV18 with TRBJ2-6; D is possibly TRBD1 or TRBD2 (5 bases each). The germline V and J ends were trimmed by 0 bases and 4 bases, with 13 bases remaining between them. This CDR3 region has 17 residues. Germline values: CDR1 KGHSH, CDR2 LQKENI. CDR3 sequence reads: CASSPPRKGTGANVLTF. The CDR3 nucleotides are TGTGCCAGCTCACCACCGAGGAAAGGGACCGGGGCCAACGTCCTGACTTTC.

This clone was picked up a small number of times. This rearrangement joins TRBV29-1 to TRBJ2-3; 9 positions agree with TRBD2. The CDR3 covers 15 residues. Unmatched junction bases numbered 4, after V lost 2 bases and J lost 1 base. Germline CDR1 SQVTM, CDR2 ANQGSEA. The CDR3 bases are TGCAGCGTTGAACCCCTAGCGGGGCGCACAGATACGCAGTATTTT. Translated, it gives CSVEPLAGRTDTQYF.

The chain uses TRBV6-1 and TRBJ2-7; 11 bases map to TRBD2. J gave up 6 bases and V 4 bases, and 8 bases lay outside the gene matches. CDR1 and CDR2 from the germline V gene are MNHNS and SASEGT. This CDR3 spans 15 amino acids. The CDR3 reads CASSGIAGGLGEQYF. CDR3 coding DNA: TGTGCCAGCAGTGGGATAGCGGGGGGGCTCGGCGAGCAGTACTTC.

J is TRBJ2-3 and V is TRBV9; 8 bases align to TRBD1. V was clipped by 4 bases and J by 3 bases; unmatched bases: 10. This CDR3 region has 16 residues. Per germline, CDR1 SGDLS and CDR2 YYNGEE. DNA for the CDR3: TGTGCCAGCAGCCCCCGGCCTAGACAGGGGACAGATACGCAGTATTTT. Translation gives CASSPRPRQGTDTQYF.

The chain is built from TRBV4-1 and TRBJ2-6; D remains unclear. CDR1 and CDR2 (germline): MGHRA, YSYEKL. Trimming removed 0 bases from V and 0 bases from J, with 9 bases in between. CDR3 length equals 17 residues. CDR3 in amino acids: CASSQDQPHSGANVLTF. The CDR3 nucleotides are TGCGCCAGCAGCCAAGATCAGCCTCACTCTGGGGCCAACGTCCTGACTTTC.

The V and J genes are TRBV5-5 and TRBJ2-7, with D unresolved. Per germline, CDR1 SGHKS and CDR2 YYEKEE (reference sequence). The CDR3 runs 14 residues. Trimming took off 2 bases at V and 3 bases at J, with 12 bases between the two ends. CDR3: CASSFGLQVYEQYF. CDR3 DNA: TGTGCCAGCAGCTTTGGATTGCAAGTCTACGAGCAGTACTTC.

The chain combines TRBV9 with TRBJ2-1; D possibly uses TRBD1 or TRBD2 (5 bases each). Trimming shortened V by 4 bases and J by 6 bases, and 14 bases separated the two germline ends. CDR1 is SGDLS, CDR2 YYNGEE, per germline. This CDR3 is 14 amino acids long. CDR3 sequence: CASSPNERGNEQFF. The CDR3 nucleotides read TGTGCCAGCAGCCCCAATGAGAGGGGCAATGAGCAGTTCTTC.

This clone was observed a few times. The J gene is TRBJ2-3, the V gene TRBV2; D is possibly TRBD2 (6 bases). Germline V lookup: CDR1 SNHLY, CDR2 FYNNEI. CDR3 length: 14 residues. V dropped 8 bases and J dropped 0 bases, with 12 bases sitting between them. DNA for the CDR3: TGTGCCAGCCTAGGAGGGCTCAGCACAGATACGCAGTATTTT. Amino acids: CASLGGLSTDTQYF.

CDR3 residues: CASSYSFDSNQPQHF. The DNA for the CDR3 is TGTGCCAGCAGTTACTCTTTTGATAGCAATCAGCCCCAGCATTTT. This sequence joins TRBV6-5 and TRBJ1-5; D gene uncertain. Germline V CDR1 and CDR2: MNHEY, SVGAGI. This CDR3 is built from 15 residues. The V and J ends lost 0 bases and 0 bases respectively, with 6 bases between them.

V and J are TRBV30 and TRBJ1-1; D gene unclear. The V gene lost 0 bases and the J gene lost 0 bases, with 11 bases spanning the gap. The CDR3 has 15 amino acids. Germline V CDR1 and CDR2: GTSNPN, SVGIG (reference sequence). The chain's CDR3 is CAWSVGWGMNTEAFF. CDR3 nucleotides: TGTGCCTGGAGTGTAGGTTGGGGAATGAACACTGAAGCTTTCTTT.

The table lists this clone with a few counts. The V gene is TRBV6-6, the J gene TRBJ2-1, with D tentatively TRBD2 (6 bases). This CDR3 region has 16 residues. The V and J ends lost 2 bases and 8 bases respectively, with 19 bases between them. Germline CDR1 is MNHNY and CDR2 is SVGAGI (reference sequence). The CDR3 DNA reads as TGTGCCAGCAGTTACCCGCCGGGGACTGGGAAGGATGAGCAGTTCTTC. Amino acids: CASSYPPGTGKDEQFF.

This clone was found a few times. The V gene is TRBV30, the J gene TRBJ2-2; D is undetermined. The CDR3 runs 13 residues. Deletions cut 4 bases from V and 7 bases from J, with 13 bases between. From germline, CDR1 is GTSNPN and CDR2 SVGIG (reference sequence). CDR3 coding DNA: TGTGCCTGGATTAGAGCCAATTACGGGGAGCTGTTTTTT. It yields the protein CAWIRANYGELFF.

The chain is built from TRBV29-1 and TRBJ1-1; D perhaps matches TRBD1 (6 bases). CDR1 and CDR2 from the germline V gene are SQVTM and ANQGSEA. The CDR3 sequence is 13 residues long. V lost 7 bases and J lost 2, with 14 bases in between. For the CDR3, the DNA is TGCAGCGCCTGGACAGCACAAAACACTGAAGCTTTCTTT. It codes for CSAWTAQNTEAFF.

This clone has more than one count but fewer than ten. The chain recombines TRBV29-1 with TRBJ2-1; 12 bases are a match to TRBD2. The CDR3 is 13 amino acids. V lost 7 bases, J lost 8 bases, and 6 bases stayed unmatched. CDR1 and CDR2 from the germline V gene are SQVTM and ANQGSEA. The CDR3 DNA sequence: TGCAGCGCCCGACTAGCGGGAGTTCATGAGCAGTTCTTC. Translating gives CSARLAGVHEQFF.

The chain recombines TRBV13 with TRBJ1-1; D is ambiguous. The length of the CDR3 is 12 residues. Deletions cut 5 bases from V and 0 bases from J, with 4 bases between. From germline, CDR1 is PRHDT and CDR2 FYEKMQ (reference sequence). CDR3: CASSLLNTEAFF. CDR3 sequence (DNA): TGTGCCAGCAGCCTGCTGAACACTGAAGCTTTCTTT.